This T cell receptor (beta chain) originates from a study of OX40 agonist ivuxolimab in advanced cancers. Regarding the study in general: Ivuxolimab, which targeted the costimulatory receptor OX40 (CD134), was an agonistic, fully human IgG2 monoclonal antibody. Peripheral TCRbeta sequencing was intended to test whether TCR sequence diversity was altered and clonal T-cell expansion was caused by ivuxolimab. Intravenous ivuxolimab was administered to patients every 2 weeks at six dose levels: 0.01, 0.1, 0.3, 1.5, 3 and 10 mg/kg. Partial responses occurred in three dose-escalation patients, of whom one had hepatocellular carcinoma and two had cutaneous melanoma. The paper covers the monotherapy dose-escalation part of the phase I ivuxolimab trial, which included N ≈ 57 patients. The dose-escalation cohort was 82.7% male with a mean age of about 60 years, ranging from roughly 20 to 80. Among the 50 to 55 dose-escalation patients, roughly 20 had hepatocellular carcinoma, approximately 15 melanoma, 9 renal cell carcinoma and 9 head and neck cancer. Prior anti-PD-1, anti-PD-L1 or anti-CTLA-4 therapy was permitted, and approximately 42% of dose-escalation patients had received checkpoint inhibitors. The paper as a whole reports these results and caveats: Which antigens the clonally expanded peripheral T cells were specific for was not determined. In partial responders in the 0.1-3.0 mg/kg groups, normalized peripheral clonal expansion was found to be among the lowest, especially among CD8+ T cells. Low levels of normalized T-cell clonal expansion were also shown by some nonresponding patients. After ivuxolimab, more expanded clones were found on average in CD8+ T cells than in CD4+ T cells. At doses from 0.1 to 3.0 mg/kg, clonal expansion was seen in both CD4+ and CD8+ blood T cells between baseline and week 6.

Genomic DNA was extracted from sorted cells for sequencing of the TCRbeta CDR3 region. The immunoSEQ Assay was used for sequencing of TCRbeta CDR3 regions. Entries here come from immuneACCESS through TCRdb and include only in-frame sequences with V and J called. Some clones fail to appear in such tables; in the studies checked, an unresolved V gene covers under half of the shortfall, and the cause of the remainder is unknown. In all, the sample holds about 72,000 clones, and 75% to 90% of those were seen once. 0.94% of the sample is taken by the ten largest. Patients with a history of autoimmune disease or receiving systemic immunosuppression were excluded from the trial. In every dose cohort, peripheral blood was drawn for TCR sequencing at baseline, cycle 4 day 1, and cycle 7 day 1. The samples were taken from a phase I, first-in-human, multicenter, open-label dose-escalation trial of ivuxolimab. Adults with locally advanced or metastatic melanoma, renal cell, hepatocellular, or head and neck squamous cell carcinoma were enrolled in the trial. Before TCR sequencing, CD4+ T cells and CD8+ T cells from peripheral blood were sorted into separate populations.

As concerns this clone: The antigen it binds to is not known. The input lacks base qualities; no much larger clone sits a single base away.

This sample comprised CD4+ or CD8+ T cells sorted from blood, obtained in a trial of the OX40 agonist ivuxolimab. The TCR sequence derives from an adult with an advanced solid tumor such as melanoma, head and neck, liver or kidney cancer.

At the DNA level, the sequence is TGCGCCAGCAGTGAACGGACAGGGGGCAGCGAGACCCAGTACTTC. This yields the protein CASSERTGGSETQYF. The rearranged segments are TRBV10-2 and TRBJ2-5, with 11 junctional bases fitting TRBD1. V is cut back by 3 bases and J by 5 bases, with 5 bases in the junction unmatched. CDR1 and CDR2 are read off the germline V gene as WSHSY and SAAADI. From the cysteine up to the phenylalanine, the CDR3 has a length of 15 residues. Of all the DNA, just the CDR3 is kept, 45 bases in frame from base 1.